This T cell receptor (beta chain) was identified during a study of blood T cell repertoires in COVID-19. The overall study: From the United States, Italy and Spain came samples of acute and convalescent COVID-19. Sources were T cells, B-cell-depleted T cells, or PBMCs; the material itself was cDNA or gDNA.

The V and J ends lost 5 bases and 10 bases, in that order; junction bases with no gene match: 5. The CDR3 extends over 15 amino acids. Germline values: CDR1 SGHVS, CDR2 FQNEAQ. Authors' processing steps: Using reference gene primer amplification, nucleated cell counts were estimated. Only in-frame clones appear in the TCRdb table, and some are missing; sequencing was by immunoSEQ multiplex PCR. D and trimming were read from the DNA, whereas the V and J calls and clone size are those reported in that table. This sample has about 230,000 clones, with around four fifths found just once. This TCR came from an older man with acute or convalescent COVID-19. The chain recombines TRBV7-8 with TRBJ2-1; 16 bases are shared with TRBD2. The sample comprised peripheral blood. The CDR3 here is CASSGTSGRAGEQFF. In DNA, the CDR3 is TGTGCCAGCAGCGGGACTAGCGGGAGGGCCGGGGAGCAGTTCTTC.